The 7 T cell receptor beta chains reported below all come from one sample, sequenced in a study of cytomegalovirus exposure and HLA in healthy donors. The PCR made use of 60 Vbeta and 13 Jbeta primers. Using immunoSEQ multiplex PCR, the repertoire was profiled, and TCRdb retains in-frame clones only, with some absent. This table lists 65,000 to 80,000 clones. The sample comprised PBMCs. These receptors originate from a female donor in good health and CMV-seropositive.

The CDR3 DNA sequence: TGTGCCAGCAGTTTAAGCGGGCACAATGAGCAGTTCTTC. Amino acid sequence: CASSLSGHNEQFF. The rearrangement links TRBV28 to TRBJ2-1; D possibly corresponds to TRBD2 (6 bases). The CDR3 is 13 amino acids. Germline V lookup: CDR1 MDHEN, CDR2 SYDVKM. V was clipped by 2 bases and J by 5 bases, with 7 bases between them.

Worth noting for this clone: At one boundary the junction diverges from the germline segment, which might be a read error. The chain has TRBV2 and TRBJ2-7; TRBD2 matches at 8 bases. This CDR3 comprises 15 residues. Germline V gene data show CDR1 as SNHLY and CDR2 as FYNNEI. CDR3: CASREGLAGLYEQYF. The CDR3 DNA sequence: TGTGCCAGCAGGGAAGGCCTAGCGGGCCTCTACGAGCAGTACTTC.

The CDR3 reads CASRPLRGSYNEQFF. The DNA of the CDR3 is TGTGCCAGCAGGCCCCTCAGGGGCTCCTACAATGAGCAGTTCTTC. The chain is built from TRBV11-2 and TRBJ2-1, with TRBD1 as a possible D gene (6 bases). The CDR3 runs to 15 residues. Trimming took off 6 bases at V and 0 bases at J, with 12 bases between the two ends. Germline lookup yields CDR1 SGHAT and CDR2 FQNNGV.

The chain is built from TRBV7-8 and TRBJ1-2, with D unresolved. The CDR3 covers 14 residues. Germline V lookup: CDR1 SGHVS, CDR2 FQNEAQ. The V end lost 7 bases, the J end lost 3 bases, and 15 bases lay between the germline ends. CDR3 in amino acids: CASTDPDGYYGYTF. The CDR3 DNA sequence: TGTGCCAGCACCGATCCAGACGGGTACTATGGCTACACCTTC.

The chain employs TRBV7-2 and TRBJ2-5; no definite D call. The CDR3 has 16 amino acids. CDR1 is SGHTA, CDR2 FQGNSA, per germline. V shed 0 bases and J shed 5 bases, with 16 bases lying between them. As DNA, the CDR3 is TGTGCCAGCAGCTTAGCGCCGAGACAATTCGTGGAGACCCAGTACTTC. It yields the protein CASSLAPRQFVETQYF.

This sequence joins TRBV15 and TRBJ1-1; 10 bases agree with TRBD1. The junction had 6 bases not matched to a gene; V was cut back by 1 base and J by 4 bases. This CDR3 contains 16 residues. Germline loops: CDR1 LNHNV, CDR2 YYDKDF (reference sequence). The CDR3 here is CATSRGDRGRGTEAFF. As DNA, the CDR3 is TGTGCCACCAGCAGAGGGGACAGGGGCCGTGGCACTGAAGCTTTCTTT.

V and J are TRBV6-5 and TRBJ2-3, with D hard to call. CDR3 size: 13 residues. V was clipped by 2 bases and J by 5 bases, with 8 bases between them. CDR1 and CDR2 from the germline V gene are MNHEY and SVGAGI. The CDR3 coding sequence is TGTGCCAGCAGTTACGACTTCCAAGATACGCAGTATTTT. This codes for CASSYDFQDTQYF.